This record covers a single T cell receptor (beta chain). Its antigen is not identified. Primers: 60 Vbeta forward and 13 Jbeta reverse. As processed by the authors: Some 11 million of the approximately 80 million unique TCR beta chains counted in a later analysis were shared. Some clones are missing from TCRdb's copy, which holds only in-frame ones; the method was immunoSEQ multiplex PCR. That table supplies the V and J calls and clone size; D and trimming were determined from the DNA. The sample carries under 200,000 clones, around 80% recorded once. This sample was included in a study of cytomegalovirus exposure and HLA in healthy donors. The overall study: Early release data held about 85 million unique TCRs from HLA-typed donors. General observations from the study: Sequencing probably produced one cluster of sequence variants that were highly shared.

This TCR derives from a woman in her 30s in good health and CMV-seropositive. The sequenced sample consisted of PBMCs.

CDR3 in DNA: TGCGCCAGCAGCTTGGGGGAAAGGGGCGAAAAACTGTTTTTT. Protein: CASSLGERGEKLFF. The V and J genes are TRBV5-1 and TRBJ1-4; D is possibly TRBD1 (5 bases). V was cut by 0 bases and J by 8 bases, with 11 bases left in between. There are 14 residues in the CDR3. Germline CDR1 is SGHRS and CDR2 is YFSETQ.